This passage covers 25 T cell receptor beta chains from one sample sequenced in a study of T cell clonality in common variable immunodeficiency. General observations from the study: In common variable immunodeficiency, TCR beta chains reportedly carried fewer deletions and N-nucleotide insertions.

The table came from immunoSEQ multiplex PCR; TCRdb's copy has only in-frame clones and leaves some out. The repertoire has approximately 28,000 clones, none seen only once; the ten largest take 3.2%. These receptors are not linked to any known antigen. Sequenced sample: peripheral blood mononuclear cells. The receptors were sampled from a human donor with common variable immunodeficiency.

This clone was counted at least ten times. The read terminates 3 residues ahead of where the CDR3 ends, so the germline J gene completes it. The genes are TRBV2 and TRBJ2-3; perhaps TRBD2 as D (6 bases). The CDR3 extends over 14 amino acids. V was shortened by 7 bases and J by 2 bases, with 13 bases between the two germline ends. Per the germline V gene, CDR1 is SNHLY and CDR2 is FYNNEI. The CDR3: CASKRREHTDTQYF. The part of the CDR3 DNA that was read is TGTGCCAGCAAAAGGCGGGAACACACAGATACG.

For this clone: The read is 3 residues too short to cover the CDR3 end, so that end is filled in from the germline J gene. The chain links TRBV11-2 to TRBJ2-7, with 7 positions matching TRBD1. The germline V gene encodes CDR1 SGHAT and CDR2 FQNNGV. This CDR3 spans 14 amino acids. The ends lost 3 bases at V and 1 base at J; junction bases unmatched: 3. The sequenced CDR3 bases are TGTGCCAGCAGCTTGGTCAGGGGGTCCTACGAG. Translation gives CASSLVRGSYE. In full, the CDR3 is CASSLVRGSYEQYF. Full variable domain (outside the CDR3, taken from reference TRBV11-2 and TRBJ2-7): EAGVAQSPRYKIIEKRQSVAFWCNPISGHATLYWYQQILGQGPKLLIQFQNNGVVDDSQLPKDRFSAERLKGVDSTLKIQPAKLEDSAVYLCASSLVRGSYEQYFGPGTRLTVT.

This clone has a count of ten or more. The CDR3 end falls 3 residues outside the read, so it is completed with the germline J gene. In the same sample, other DNA sequences code for this CDR3. This rearrangement joins TRBV2 to TRBJ2-7; D is uncertain. Germline-derived CDR1 and CDR2 are SNHLY and FYNNEI. Trimming removed 3 bases at V and 2 bases at J, with 5 bases between. CDR3 length equals 12 residues. The CDR3 sequence: CASSETPYEQYF. The DNA read from the CDR3 is TGTGCCAGCAGTGAGACTCCCTACGAG.

This clone appeared a few times. Sequencing ends 3 residues short of the CDR3 end; the germline J gene provides the rest. The chain couples TRBV30 to TRBJ1-1, with D maybe TRBD1 (5 bases). Germline V gene sequence: CDR1 GTSNPN, CDR2 SVGIG (reference sequence). The CDR3 is made up of 13 amino acids. Trimming cost V 0 bases and J 7 bases, with 12 bases left between them. CDR3 DNA, as far as it was read: TGTGCCTGGAGTGTATCAGGGATTCTTGAA. Its translation is CAWSVSGILE. Given in full, the CDR3 is CAWSVSGILEAFF. Full variable domain (outside the CDR3, taken from reference TRBV30 and TRBJ1-1): SQTIHQWPATLVQPVGSPLSLECTVEGTSNPNLYWYRQAAGRGLQLLFYSVGIGQISSEVPQNLSASRPQDRQFILSSKKLLLSDSGFYLCAWSVSGILEAFFGQGTRLTVV.

This clone was counted ten times or more. The sequenced CDR3 bases are TGTGCCCGCGGGACTAGCGGGAGGTTAGGTGAG. Translating gives CARGTSGRLGE. The full CDR3 sequence reads CARGTSGRLGEQFF. V is TRBV2 and J is TRBJ2-1; TRBD2 matches 15 bases. The read is 3 residues too short to cover the CDR3 end, so that end is filled in from the germline J gene. CDR3 length: 14 amino acids. J gave up 9 bases and V 11 bases, and 8 bases lay outside the gene matches. CDR1 is SNHLY, CDR2 FYNNEI, per germline.

This clone was seen many times. The read comes to an end 3 residues before the CDR3 does, leaving the germline J gene to fill in the end. The J gene is TRBJ1-1, the V gene TRBV20-1; no firm D call. This CDR3 is 12 amino acids long. CDR1 DFQATT and CDR2 SNEGSKA come from the germline V gene (reference sequence). Trimming left V 8 bases short and J 0 bases short, with 10 bases between. CDR3 in amino acids: CSYKPLNTEAFF. The sequenced CDR3 bases are TGCAGTTACAAACCGTTGAACACTGAA.

Remarks on this clone: Read sequence stops 3 residues before the CDR3 end, and the germline J gene provides the missing end. The rearrangement links TRBV6-2 or TRBV6-3 to TRBJ1-5, with 8 positions matching TRBD1. V was clipped by 7 bases and J by 4 bases; unmatched bases: 9. The germline gives CDR1 MNHEY, CDR2 SVGEGT. CDR3 length equals 15 residues. Here the CDR3 reads CASTAGTGRNQPQHF. The CDR3 bases that were read are TGTGCCAGCACCGCCGGGACAGGTAGGAATCAGCCC.

This clone has only a few counts. The DNA ends 3 residues before the CDR3 does, and the rest of the CDR3 is filled in from the germline J gene. This rearrangement joins TRBV5-1 to TRBJ2-3, with 7 bases lining up with TRBD2. V lost 2 bases to trimming and J lost 4 bases; unmatched junction nucleotides: 7. CDR3 size: 15 residues. Per germline, CDR1 SGHRS and CDR2 YFSETQ. The covered CDR3 bases are TGCGCCAGCAGCTTTGGCGGGAGAAGGGCAGATACG. The encoded protein is CASSFGGRRADT. The full CDR3 sequence reads CASSFGGRRADTQYF.

This clone was observed a few times. The sequenced fragment ends 3 residues before the CDR3 boundary, so the rest is inferred from the germline J gene. V usage is TRBV2 and J usage is TRBJ2-1; weak D call: TRBD2 (6 bases). Trimming took 1 base from V and 6 from J, leaving 13 bases between them. Germline assignment: CDR1 SNHLY and CDR2 FYNNEI. The CDR3 sequence is 15 residues long. The CDR3 here is CASSEVGTPGNEQFF. The sequenced CDR3 bases are TGTGCCAGCAGTGAAGTCGGGACTCCCGGCAATGAG. The variable domain in full, with the rest retrieved from reference TRBV2 and TRBJ2-1, is EPEVTQTPSHQVTQMGQEVILRCVPISNHLYFYWYRQILGQKVEFLVSFYNNEISEKSEIFDDQFSVERPDGSNFTLKIRSTKLEDSAMYFCASSEVGTPGNEQFFGPGTRLTVL.

This clone has a count of ten or more. The read gets to within 3 residues of the CDR3 end, and the germline J gene fills in the rest. V gene TRBV18 combines with J gene TRBJ2-7; 7 positions match TRBD1. Germline V gene lookup returns CDR1 KGHSH and CDR2 LQKENI. This CDR3 is built from 15 residues. The trim removed 3 bases at V and 5 bases at J, leaving 10 bases unmatched. CDR3 DNA, as far as it was read: TGTGCCAGCTCACCGCAACACAGGGGATGGAACGAG. This sequence encodes CASSPQHRGWNE. Given in full, the CDR3 is CASSPQHRGWNEQYF.

This clone was observed at least ten times. The read ends 3 residues before the CDR3 terminus; that terminus is restored from the germline J gene. The V gene is TRBV18, the J gene TRBJ2-3, with D unclear. The ends were cut back, 3 bases at V and 2 bases at J, with 6 bases in the middle. Germline V CDR1 and CDR2: KGHSH, LQKENI. The CDR3 is 13 amino acids. This CDR3 reads CASSPLDTDTQYF. CDR3 bases read: TGTGCCAGCTCACCGCTAGACACAGATACG.

This clone was observed at least ten times. The CDR3 is cut off 3 residues early in the read; its end comes from the germline J gene. The chain joins TRBV10-3 to TRBJ2-1; D not resolved. Trimming took 2 bases from V and 0 from J, leaving 5 bases between them. Germline CDR1 and CDR2: ENHRY and SYGVKD. The CDR3 is 14 amino acids. CDR3 bases read: TGTGCCATCAGTGAGCAGAGCTCCTACAATGAG. Translated: CAISEQSSYNE. The entire CDR3 protein reads CAISEQSSYNEQFF.

The sample holds many counts of this clone. The CDR3 is cut off 3 residues early in the read; its end comes from the germline J gene. This chain connects TRBV14 to TRBJ2-5, with D unclear. V shed 0 bases and J shed 5 bases, with 10 bases lying between them. The CDR3 has 14 amino acids. Germline V CDR1 and CDR2: SGHDN, FVKESK. The CDR3 here is CASSQDFQWETQYF. CDR3 bases read: TGTGCCAGCAGCCAAGATTTCCAGTGGGAGACC.

This clone was seen ten or more times. Read data end 3 residues before the CDR3 end; the end is taken from the germline J gene. The chain combines TRBV2 with TRBJ1-1; D may be TRBD1 (6 bases). CDR1 is SNHLY and CDR2 is FYNNEI in the germline V gene. Trimming took off 5 bases at V and 4 bases at J, with 23 bases between the two ends. The CDR3 contains 17 residues. The CDR3 is CASSIVPGQYPVTEAFF. CDR3 DNA, as far as it was read: TGTGCCAGCAGTATAGTTCCGGGACAATATCCCGTCACTGAA.

At least ten counts were recorded for this clone. From the germline J gene comes the end of the CDR3, since the read stops 3 residues before it. This chain joins TRBV19 and TRBJ2-1; no clear D gene. CDR1 and CDR2 (germline): LNHDA, SQIVND (reference sequence). V was trimmed by 3 bases and J by 9 bases, leaving 18 bases between them. This CDR3 is built from 15 residues. The chain's CDR3 is CASSMKANLNSEQFF. CDR3 DNA (partial): TGTGCCAGTAGTATGAAAGCGAACCTCAATAGTGAG.

Turning to this clone: The read stops 3 residues short of the end of the CDR3; the missing end is completed from the germline J gene. The chain joins TRBV18 to TRBJ1-2; 9 nucleotides match TRBD1. In germline, CDR1 is KGHSH, CDR2 LQKENI. The junction had 3 bases not matched to a gene; V was cut back by 4 bases and J by 3 bases. The CDR3 has 14 residues. CDR3 amino acids: CASSRGDRDYGYTF. The DNA read from the CDR3 is TGTGCCAGCTCACGTGGGGACAGGGACTATGGC.

Many counts were recorded for this clone. With the read ending 3 residues before the CDR3 end, the germline J gene is used to fill in that end. The V and J genes are TRBV10-3 and TRBJ1-1, with TRBD1 as a possible D gene (6 bases). V lost 0 bases, J lost 4 bases, and 12 bases lay in between. CDR3 length equals 15 residues. Germline V lookup: CDR1 ENHRY, CDR2 SYGVKD. The sequenced part of the CDR3 DNA is TGTGCCATCAGTGAGTCTGCGGACAGAGGCACTGAA. It is translated as CAISESADRGTE. The complete CDR3 protein is CAISESADRGTEAFF.

This clone has ten or more counts. The read is 3 residues too short to cover the CDR3 end, so that end is filled in from the germline J gene. The V and J genes are TRBV2 and TRBJ2-7; D uncertain. Germline V gives CDR1 SNHLY, CDR2 FYNNEI. The CDR3 totals 14 residues. Trimming took off 8 bases at V and 0 bases at J, with 14 bases between the two ends. The part of the CDR3 DNA that was read is TGTGCCAGCCTTGGAATGGGCAGCTCCTACGAG. Encoded protein: CASLGMGSSYE. The full CDR3 reads CASLGMGSSYEQYF.

In this sample, this clone turned up many times. Coverage ceases 3 residues before the CDR3 finishes, and the germline J gene fills in the end. The chain carries TRBV30 and TRBJ1-2; 7 nucleotides agree with TRBD1. CDR1 GTSNPN and CDR2 SVGIG come from the germline V gene (reference sequence). The trim removed 7 bases at V and 6 bases at J, leaving 11 bases unmatched. The CDR3 is made up of 13 amino acids. Partial CDR3 DNA: TGTGCCTCGAGGACAGGCTTTGCGGATGGC. It translates to CASRTGFADG. The whole CDR3 reads CASRTGFADGYTF.

This clone was observed a few times. Sequencing ends 3 residues short of the CDR3 end; the germline J gene provides the rest. V gene TRBV19 combines with J gene TRBJ1-5, with 11 bases that match TRBD1. V dropped 3 bases and J dropped 9; count of bases not matched to a gene: 7. Germline CDR1 LNHDA, CDR2 SQIVND (reference sequence). The CDR3 consists of 15 residues. CDR3 sequence reads: CASSIGTGGEMPQHF. Incomplete CDR3 DNA: TGTGCCAGTAGTATTGGGACAGGGGGAGAAATGCCC.

This clone was detected ten times or more. The read terminates 3 residues ahead of where the CDR3 ends, so the germline J gene completes it. V is TRBV19 and J is TRBJ2-1; TRBD2 matches 9 bases. Germline CDR1 LNHDA, CDR2 SQIVND (reference sequence). CDR3 length: 15 amino acids. Losses at the gene ends were 5 bases for V and 6 bases for J; bases not matched to a gene: 8. CDR3 bases read: TGTGCCAGTAGTCCCTCTGGCGGGAGGGCCAATGAG. Protein sequence: CASSPSGGRANE. The complete CDR3 sequence is CASSPSGGRANEQFF.

This clone was found many times. With the read ending 3 residues before the CDR3 end, the germline J gene is used to fill in that end. The chain employs TRBV29-1 and TRBJ2-5; D may be TRBD1 or TRBD2 (5 bases each). Germline CDR1 is SQVTM and CDR2 is ANQGSEA. This CDR3 is 12 amino acids long. Trimming took off 7 bases at V and 2 bases at J, with 11 bases between the two ends. The sequenced part of the CDR3 DNA is TGCAGCGCGAACAGGAGGCAAGAGACC. This gives the protein CSANRRQET. The whole CDR3 region reads CSANRRQETQYF.

There are a few counts of this clone. The observed sequence ends 3 residues before the CDR3 terminus, with the missing tail filled in from the germline J gene. The chain uses TRBV5-1 and TRBJ2-7; 7 bases align to TRBD1. V dropped 0 bases and J dropped 4; count of bases not matched to a gene: 22. CDR1 SGHRS and CDR2 YFSETQ come from the germline V gene. The CDR3 sequence is 20 residues long. The sequenced CDR3 bases are TGCGCCAGCAGCTTGGGACAGGGTGGGATGATGAAACTTTCACGATACGAG. It is translated as CASSLGQGGMMKLSRYE. The whole CDR3 sequence is CASSLGQGGMMKLSRYEQYF.

This clone has a count of ten or more. Coverage ceases 3 residues before the CDR3 finishes, and the germline J gene fills in the end. The chain has TRBV5-4 and TRBJ2-3; no clear D. Trimming shortened V by 0 bases and J by 2 bases, and 7 bases separated the two germline ends. In germline, CDR1 is SGHNT, CDR2 YYREEE (reference sequence). The CDR3 runs to 14 residues. Here the CDR3 reads CASSLEGPTDTQYF. Incomplete CDR3 DNA: TGTGCCAGCAGCTTGGAGGGCCCCACAGATACG.

This clone was counted at least ten times. The sequence runs out 3 residues before the end of the CDR3; the remainder is reconstructed from the germline J gene. The chain has TRBV4-1 and TRBJ2-7; possible D gene TRBD1, 5 bases. Germline lookup yields CDR1 MGHRA and CDR2 YSYEKL. This CDR3 is 16 amino acids long. V lost 0 bases and J 4 bases, leaving 16 bases between the germline ends. The CDR3: CASSQDRAGRRYEQYF. The CDR3 DNA, read in part, is TGCGCCAGCAGCCAAGATAGAGCAGGGCGAAGGTACGAG.